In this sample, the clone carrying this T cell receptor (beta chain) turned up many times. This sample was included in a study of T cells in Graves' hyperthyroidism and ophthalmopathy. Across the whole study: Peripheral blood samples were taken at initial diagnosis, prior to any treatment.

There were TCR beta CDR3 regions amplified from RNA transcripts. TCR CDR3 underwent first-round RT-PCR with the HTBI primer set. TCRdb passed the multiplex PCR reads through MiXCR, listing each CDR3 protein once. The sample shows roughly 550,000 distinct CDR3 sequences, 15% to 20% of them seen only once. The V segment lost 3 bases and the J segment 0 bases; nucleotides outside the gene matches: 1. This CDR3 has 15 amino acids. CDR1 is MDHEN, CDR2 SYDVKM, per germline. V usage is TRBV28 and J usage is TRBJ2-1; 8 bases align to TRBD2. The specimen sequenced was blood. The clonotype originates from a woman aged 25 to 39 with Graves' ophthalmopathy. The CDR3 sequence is CASSFLAGSYNEQFF. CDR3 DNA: TGTGCCAGCAGTTTCCTAGCGGGCTCCTACAATGAGCAGTTCTTC. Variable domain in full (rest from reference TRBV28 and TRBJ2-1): DVKVTQSSRYLVKRTGEKVFLECVQDMDHENMFWYRQDPGLGLRLIYFSYDVKMKEKGDIPEGYSVSREKKERFSLILESASTNQTSMYLCASSFLAGSYNEQFFGPGTRLTVL.